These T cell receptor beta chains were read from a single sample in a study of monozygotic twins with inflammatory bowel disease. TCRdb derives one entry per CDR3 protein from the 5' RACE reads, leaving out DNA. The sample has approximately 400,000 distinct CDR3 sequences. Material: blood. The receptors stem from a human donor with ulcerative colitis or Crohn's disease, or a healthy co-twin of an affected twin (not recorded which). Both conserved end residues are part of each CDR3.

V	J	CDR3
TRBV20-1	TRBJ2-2	CSANKGVMNTGELFF
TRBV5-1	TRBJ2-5	CASRKGRADVGETQYF
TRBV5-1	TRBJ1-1	CASSFSGRNTEAFF
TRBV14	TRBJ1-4	CASSRGTYEKLFF
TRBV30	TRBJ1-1	CAWNRDRTVTEAFF
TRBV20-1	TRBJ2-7	CSARGSPGSSYEQYF
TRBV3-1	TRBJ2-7	CASSPEQANSYEQYF
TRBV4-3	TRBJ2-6	CASSQDFGSGANVLTF
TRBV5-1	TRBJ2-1	CASSLVGLAGGPSYNEQFF
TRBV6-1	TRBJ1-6	CASSTGRADYNSPLHF
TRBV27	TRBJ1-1	CASRYRGAGMNTEAFF
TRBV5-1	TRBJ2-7	CASSLGDTYSYEQYF
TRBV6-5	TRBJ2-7	CASSYGFTGASYEQYF
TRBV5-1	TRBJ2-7	CASSLGSGIYEQYF
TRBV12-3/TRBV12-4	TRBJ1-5	CASSRQGPQPQHF
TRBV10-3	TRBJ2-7	CASREGARYEQYF
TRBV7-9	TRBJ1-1	CASSPWAGGGTEAFF
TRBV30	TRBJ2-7	CAWSGRDSYEQYF
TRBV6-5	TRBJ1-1	CASSYSVTHLEAFF
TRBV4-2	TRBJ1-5	CASSQEGVSRGSQPQHF
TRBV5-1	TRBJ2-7	CASSVVPQSYEQYF
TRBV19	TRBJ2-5	CASSMNGFGETQYF
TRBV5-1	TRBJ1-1	CASSSSTGVNTEAFF
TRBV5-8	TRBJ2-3	CASSPGIAGGTDTQYF
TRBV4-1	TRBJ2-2	CASSHSGPELFF
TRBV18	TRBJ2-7	CASSPIGTGAFYEQYF
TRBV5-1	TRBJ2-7	CASSLVQGFEQYF
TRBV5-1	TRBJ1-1	CASSKTGARDTEAFF
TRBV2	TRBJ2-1	CASSETGRGNFNEQFF
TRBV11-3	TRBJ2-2	CASSFSRSPGELFF
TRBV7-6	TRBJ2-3	CASSLSAVAGRSTADTQYF
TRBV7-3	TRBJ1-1	CASSSRPPGQGATEAFF
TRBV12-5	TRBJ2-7	CASGLALTGGTYEQYF
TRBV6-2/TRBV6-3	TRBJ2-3	CASSYGQGTDEYF
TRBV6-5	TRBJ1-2	CASSYRGIYYGYTF
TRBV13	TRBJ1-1	CASSSDPGGAVNTEAFF
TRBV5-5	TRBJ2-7	CASSFGSKLAGYYEQYF
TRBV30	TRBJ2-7	CASNPLTGLGYEQYF
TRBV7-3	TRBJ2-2	CASSLHPDTGELFF
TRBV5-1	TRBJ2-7	CASSLVPQGSYEQYF
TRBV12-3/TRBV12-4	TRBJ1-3	CASREQGTRNTIYF
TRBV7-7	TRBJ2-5	CASSRQGRGETQYF
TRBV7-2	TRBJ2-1	CASSLNGGGAANEQFF
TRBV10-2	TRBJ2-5	CASSGPTGIQETQYF
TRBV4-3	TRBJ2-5	CASSQGPRAEGETQYF
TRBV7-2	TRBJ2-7	CASSFDVRAYEQYF
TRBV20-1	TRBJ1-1	CSARQGATEAFF
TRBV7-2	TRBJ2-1	CASSPDSRREQFF
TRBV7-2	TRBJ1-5	CASSLAIGVKQPQHF
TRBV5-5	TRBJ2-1	CASSFLSGNEQFF
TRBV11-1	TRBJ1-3	CASRPVSGSGNTIYF
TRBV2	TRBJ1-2	CASRQALGGPYGYTF